This paragraph reports one T cell receptor (beta chain). This clone has just a few counts. Its antigen is unknown. Per-base quality was not reported, and no clone a single base away is much larger than it. The cohort was made up of 500 to 800 healthy bone marrow donors. Cohort members were all nominally healthy when sampled, although unrecorded immune exposures were likely present. The donor was CMV seropositive and belonged to the group of some 290 seropositive cohort members. A peripheral blood sample was provided by each donor, and peripheral blood mononuclear cells were used for TCR beta sequencing. The Qiagen DNeasy Blood Extraction Kit was used to extract genomic DNA from the blood cell samples. Taken from the germline V gene (reference sequence), the CDR1 and CDR2 loops are MNHEY and SMNVEV. The CDR3 covers 12 residues, taking in both the cysteine and the phenylalanine. The retained sequence is limited to the CDR3, 36 bases, with the frame set at the first base. V and J are truncated by 6 bases and 3 bases respectively, leaving an intervening sequence of 9 bases.

Library preparation used the immunoSEQ multiplex PCR assay. The multiplex PCR relied on a mix of 60 forward primers for TCR Vbeta segments and 13 reverse primers for TCR Jbeta segments. A multiplex PCR assay on genomic DNA amplified the CDR3 region of rearranged TCR beta genes. Amplified TCR beta libraries were sequenced as 87-base-pair reads on the Illumina HiSeq System. The study's processing was this. A later analysis counted about 80 million unique TCR beta chains across the 550 to 700 repertoires, and some 12 million of these chains were shared by at least two donors. To remove PCR and sequencing errors, raw reads were error-corrected and collapsed into unique sequences using a nearest-neighbor algorithm that merged closely related sequences. Alignment of CDR3 sequences to IMGT reference sequences was used to assign V, D and J gene segments. For a sequence to be retained, a match of at least six nucleotides to both a V gene segment and a J gene segment was required. A rearrangement counted as productive if the CDR3 had no stop codons and remained in frame with V and J, and every other rearrangement counted as non-productive. CDR3 was defined by IMGT convention, running from the second conserved V-encoded cysteine to the conserved J-encoded phenylalanine. In an earlier analysis of just under 600 of the donors, sequences lacking an unambiguous match to a single V gene segment were excluded. In an earlier analysis of approximately 560 of the donors, a V segment was called functional when productive rearrangements were above 56.7%, and segregating when the standard deviation between donors exceeded 5%. A statistical classification framework was built to diagnose cytomegalovirus status from the catalog of TCR beta chain sequences. V and J gene assignment, in a later analysis, came from comparing TCR nucleotide sequences with IMGT/GENE-DB human TR gene sequences. A later analysis assigned CDR3 sequences and most-parsimonious VDJ recombination scenarios with the TCRdist pipeline. In a later analysis, each TCR beta chain was defined by its CDR3 amino acid sequence together with its V-gene family, and reads lacking a unique V-gene family were excluded. To address suspected cross-contamination and a sequencing artifact, a later analysis removed roughly 640 highly shared, low-generation-probability nucleotide sequences. A later analysis calculated a clonal expansion index for each public chain from normalized within-repertoire ranks of inferred template counts. In a later analysis, generation probabilities were computed using a VDJ recombination model fitted to out-of-frame rearrangements, and the results were checked against IGoR. In a later analysis, TCR-TCR, TCR-HLA and TCR-CMV co-occurrence was scored with hypergeometric tests, and a repertoire-size bias correction was applied to TCR pairs. False discovery rates were estimated in a later analysis by permuting HLA or CMV assignments 20 times. In a later analysis, co-occurring TCRs were grouped using DBSCAN, and TCRdist sequence similarity was added for clustering within HLA-allele-positive subsets. Repertoires with fewer than 30,000 or more than 120,000 public chains were left out of co-occurrence clustering, as were about 5 repertoires with anomalous nucleotide sharing. The source is immuneACCESS, and TCRdb retained only in-frame sequences with V and J called. Part of the clones is not carried over; for the studies checked, unresolved V genes explain less than half of this, and the remainder is unexplained. V and J calls plus clone size are reproduced from that table; the DNA served to infer D and trimming. The sample profile shows 150,000 to 200,000 clones; around two thirds of them were found once. The ten largest clonotypes hold 10% of the sample.

The data stem from a study of cytomegalovirus exposure and HLA in healthy donors (TCRdb year 2017). At the level of the whole study: According to an earlier analysis of 550 to 750 of the donors, about 179 million T cells yielded roughly 100 million unique TCR beta sequences and less than 300 Gb of sequence data. Roughly 300 gigabases of sequencing data and roughly 90 million unique TCR sequences were included in an early release covering several hundred HLA-typed donors. An earlier analysis of 587 of the donors applied high-throughput TCR beta sequencing to assess whether each TCR beta V gene segment acted as functional or pseudogenic. Across approximately 420 genotyped donors of the cohort, an average of roughly 250,000 unique TCR beta nucleotide sequences per donor were sequenced, and approximately 17% of those sequences were non-productive. Genome-wide SNP genotypes for about 65% of the 666 donors were used in a later genetic analysis, which treated that subset as a discovery cohort. A later analysis re-examined previously published TCR beta repertoires from several hundred donors and added high-resolution HLA genotyping to investigate patterns of TCR occurrence. The number of typed donors differed by locus: about 620-630 for A, B, C, DRB1 and DQB1; 500 to 550 for DQA1; approximately 610 for DPA1; and around 470 for DPB1. A few DR-DQ haplotypes were treated as single units for association and clustering because of strong linkage in the cohort. HLA typing included class I and class II loci at four-digit resolution. In the later analysis, no new phenotypic data were used to find candidate immune exposures; instead, reliance was placed on TCR beta sequences and their occurrence across donors. The study aimed to test whether cataloging public T cell receptors could reveal signatures of past pathogen exposure. The genetic ancestry cluster associated with self-reported Caucasian donors included 65% to 90% of the 398 genotyped donors. In addition to the first cohort of several hundred subjects, a separate validation cohort of about 120 different subjects was used. The T cell repertoires of around 730 subjects were profiled by immunosequencing and related to cytomegalovirus serostatus. Donor age, sex, ethnicity and CMV serostatus were compiled alongside the repertoire data. The study combined high-throughput TCR immunosequencing, statistical association of individual TCRs with disease status, and machine learning to predict cytomegalovirus infection status. Every discovery cohort repertoire had been produced on one sequencing platform.

Here is what the overall study found, with its caveats: When HLA alleles, especially DR and DQ, strongly co-occurred, TCR associations were difficult to assign to individual alleles. Most CMV-associated TCR beta chains appeared to be HLA-restricted in a later analysis, and the HLA associations seemed to be driven largely by CMV exposure. Correlated functional status among segregating V segments might reflect linkage disequilibrium, but an unknown experimental factor could not be ruled out. In this cohort, only TCR beta chains were sequenced, and detectable features were limited by the absence of alpha or paired-chain data. The study gave a list of 150 to 200 TCR beta chains associated with cytomegalovirus. Broadly in line with IMGT annotations, most TCR beta V segments showed up in productive rearrangements about 87% or about 30% of the time in an earlier analysis of 450 to 600 of the donors. According to a later analysis, TCR association rates differed among HLA loci, with DRB1 alleles showing the most associated TCRs and HLA-C alleles showing the fewest. In vitro tests confirmed that three of the cytomegalovirus-associated TCR beta chains recognize cytomegalovirus antigens. Because counts were too low, approximately 18 rarely observed V segments, including chromosome 9 orphons, were excluded from the earlier analysis of about 500 of the donors. Several of the top co-occurrence clusters appeared to be linked to parvovirus B19, influenza, CMV and Epstein-Barr virus, according to a later analysis. Because HLA typing was missing for some donors at each locus, association tests included only the typed subset. According to a later genetic analysis, donors in an Asian-associated ancestry cluster had fewer N-insertions in productive TCRs than the approximately 630-donor mean. Most TCR sequences were observed very rarely across donors, whereas some public TCRs were present in many individuals. A later analysis associated 15,000 to 20,000 TCR beta sequences with specific HLA alleles at a false discovery rate of 0.05. Some IMGT-functional V segments, including TRBV6-2 and TRBV6-3, could not be told apart with the 87-base-pair reads, so those segments were excluded. A further reported finding was that TCR beta sequences accurately predicted the HLA-A and HLA-B alleles for most subjects in the first cohort. Sequencing depth was assumed to be roughly uniform across donors in the presence/absence analyses, though that assumption may not hold. In a later analysis, HLA-associated TCR beta chains were found to be more clonally expanded and to have lower generation probabilities than equally common non-associated chains. A group of highly shared sequence variants was considered likely to be a technical artifact of the sequencing pipeline. It was suggested by the authors that the approach could potentially be generalized to other disease states and immunological phenotypes. In both the original and validation cohorts, the classifier was reported to diagnose cytomegalovirus status with high specificity and sensitivity. In a later genetic analysis, a missense DCLRE1C variant was associated with V-gene and J-gene trimming of TCR beta chains, and the association was replicated in an independent cohort. Immune exposure information for the cohort was limited to CMV serostatus.

The sample comprised PBMCs. This sequence was found in a man aged 25 to 40 in good health and CMV-seropositive. The rearranged chain carries TRBV27 and TRBJ2-7; TRBD2 is a possible D gene, resting on 5 matching bases. The CDR3 region: CASSSTSYEQYF. The DNA sequence reads TGTGCCAGCAGCAGCACTAGCTACGAGCAGTACTTC.